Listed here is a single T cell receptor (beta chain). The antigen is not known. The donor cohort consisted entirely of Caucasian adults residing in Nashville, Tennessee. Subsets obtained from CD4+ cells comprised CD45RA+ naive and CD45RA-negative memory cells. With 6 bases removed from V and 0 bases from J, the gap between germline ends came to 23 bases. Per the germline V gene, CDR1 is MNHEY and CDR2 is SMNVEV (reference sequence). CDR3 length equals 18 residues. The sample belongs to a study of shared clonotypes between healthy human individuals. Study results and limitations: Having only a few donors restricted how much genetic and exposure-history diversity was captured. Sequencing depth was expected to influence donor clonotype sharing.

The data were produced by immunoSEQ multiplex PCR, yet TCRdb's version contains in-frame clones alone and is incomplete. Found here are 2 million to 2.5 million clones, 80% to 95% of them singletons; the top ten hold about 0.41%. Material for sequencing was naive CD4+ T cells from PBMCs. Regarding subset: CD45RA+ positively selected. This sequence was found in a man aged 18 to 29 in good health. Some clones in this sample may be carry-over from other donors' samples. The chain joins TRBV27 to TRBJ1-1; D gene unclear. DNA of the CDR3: TGTGCCAGCAGCCTCTTTGGGTACCGTGTGGAGATGAACACTGAAGCTTTCTTT. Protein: CASSLFGYRVEMNTEAFF.